These 32 T cell receptor beta chains were all obtained from the same sample, sequenced in a study of human T cells and chemical hapten exposure. The time point here: pre-sensitization, week 0. Stated treatment: therapeutic diphenylcyclopropenone sensitization with weekly scalp DPC. A single record per CDR3 protein comes from TCRdb applying MiXCR to the RACE reads. The sample has approximately 370,000 distinct CDR3 sequences, 5% to 6.5% seen once. The sequencing used whole blood, collected in connection with sensitization to the hapten diphenylcyclopropenone (DPC). The receptors here all came from a young woman with alopecia areata. Some clones in this sample may be carry-over from other donors' samples.

This clonotype was seen repeatedly, ten times or more. The chain recombines TRBV7-2 with TRBJ2-3; TRBD2 matches at 7 bases. The germline V gene has CDR1 SGHTA and CDR2 FQGNSA. CDR3 length: 16 amino acids. Germline trimming cut 5 bases from V and 2 bases from J; bases unmatched to any gene: 10. CDR3 DNA sequence: TGTGCCAGCAGCCTCCAGCGGGGTTCTCTCACAGATACGCAGTATTTT. It yields the protein CASSLQRGSLTDTQYF. The whole variable domain, filled in from reference TRBV7-2 and TRBJ2-3, reads GAGVSQSPSNKVTEKGKDVELRCDPISGHTALYWYRQSLGQGLEFLIYFQGNSAPDKSGLPSDRFSAERTGGSVSTLTIQRTQQEDSAVYLCASSLQRGSLTDTQYFGPGTRLTVL.

This clonotype occurred a few times. The chain uses TRBV28 and TRBJ1-2, with a possible D match to TRBD1 (5 bases). Germline CDR1 reads MDHEN; CDR2 reads SYDVKM. The length of the CDR3 is 14 residues. Trimming took 2 bases from V and 2 from J, leaving 9 bases between them. The CDR3 nucleotides are TGTGCCAGCAGTTTACAGGGTATAAACTATGGCTACACCTTC. It codes for CASSLQGINYGYTF.

This clonotype was recorded many times. The V and J genes are TRBV10-3 and TRBJ2-7, with D hard to call. Germline lookup yields CDR1 ENHRY and CDR2 SYGVKD. CDR3 length: 13 amino acids. CDR3 residues: CAIRESLKGQARV. The CDR3, as DNA: TGTGCCATCAGAGAGTCGTTAAAGGGTCAGGCTCGCGTC.

The chain carries TRBV20-1 and TRBJ1-6; no definite D call. The CDR3 has 11 amino acids. CDR1 is DFQATT, CDR2 SNEGSKA, per germline (reference sequence). Between the trimmed V and J ends, which lost 1 base and 13 bases, there was a span of 8 bases. The CDR3 spells CSARASTPLHF. DNA of the CDR3: TGCAGTGCTAGAGCGTCCACGCCCCTCCACTTT.

The chain links TRBV2 to TRBJ2-3; TRBD2 might be the D (5 bases). The V end was cut by 8 bases, the J end by 4 bases, with 19 bases between. The CDR3 runs 15 residues. CDR1 and CDR2 from the germline V gene are SNHLY and FYNNEI. In nucleotides, the CDR3 is TGTGCCAGCTGTTCGGAGGCAGGCGGTTCAGATACGCAGTATTTT. Translated, it gives CASCSEAGGSDTQYF. The whole variable domain, filled in from reference TRBV2 and TRBJ2-3, reads EPEVTQTPSHQVTQMGQEVILRCVPISNHLYFYWYRQILGQKVEFLVSFYNNEISEKSEIFDDQFSVERPDGSNFTLKIRSTKLEDSAMYFCASCSEAGGSDTQYFGPGTRLTVL.

The chain recombines TRBV7-9 with TRBJ2-2, with unresolved D. This CDR3 is 18 amino acids long. The ends were cut back, 5 bases at V and 2 bases at J, with 21 bases in the middle. The germline CDR1 and CDR2 sequences are SEHNR and FQNEAQ (reference sequence). In nucleotides, the CDR3 is TGTGCCAGCAGCCCAACCACGGCGCTGGGAATTAACACCGGGGAGCTGTTTTTT. Amino acids: CASSPTTALGINTGELFF.

This clonotype occurred many times. The chain combines TRBV11-2 with TRBJ1-2, with a possible D match to TRBD1 (6 bases). Germline values: CDR1 SGHAT, CDR2 FQNNGV. The CDR3 runs 15 residues. Trimming shortened V by 6 bases and J by 8 bases, and 22 bases separated the two germline ends. CDR3: CASSFQFPNRDGYTF. The CDR3 nucleotides are TGTGCCAGCAGTTTCCAATTCCCTAACAGGGACGGCTACACCTTC.

This clonotype was counted only a few times. The genes are TRBV12-3 or TRBV12-4 and TRBJ1-1, with D possibly being TRBD1 (5 bases). V lost 2 bases, J lost 4 bases, and 8 bases lay in between. The CDR3 sequence is 13 residues long. CDR3 nucleotide sequence: TGTGCCAGCAGTTTAAAGGGGCGCACTGAAGCTTTCTTT. It yields the protein CASSLKGRTEAFF.

This clonotype was counted only a few times. J is TRBJ2-3 and V is TRBV2; 7 nucleotides line up with TRBD1. CDR1 SNHLY and CDR2 FYNNEI come from the germline V gene. Germline trimming cut 6 bases from V and 5 bases from J; bases unmatched to any gene: 8. The CDR3 is made up of 14 amino acids. The CDR3 reads CASSAGTVGDTQYF. CDR3 sequence (DNA): TGTGCCAGCAGCGCCGGGACAGTTGGAGATACGCAGTATTTT.

This clonotype was seen a handful of times. The rearrangement joins TRBV12-3 or TRBV12-4 to TRBJ1-2; D is perhaps TRBD1 (6 bases). The CDR3 covers 13 residues. The V gene lost 8 bases and the J gene lost 5 bases, with 15 bases spanning the gap. In nucleotides, the CDR3 is TGTGCCAGCGGGACGGACAGACTTTATGGCTACACCTTC. The encoded protein is CASGTDRLYGYTF.

V usage is TRBV5-5 and J usage is TRBJ1-5, with D hard to call. Germline V gene data show CDR1 as SGHKS and CDR2 as YYEKEE (reference sequence). The CDR3 length is 16 residues. Trimming removed 4 bases from V and 5 bases from J, with 19 bases in between. The CDR3 nucleotides read TGTGCCAGCAGCCCCCCGAGTTTCCGGGGAGATCAGCCCCAGCATTTT. Its protein product is CASSPPSFRGDQPQHF.

This clonotype has at least ten counts. The V call is TRBV11-2, the J call TRBJ1-1; the D gene is possibly TRBD1 (5 bases). Germline CDR1 SGHAT, CDR2 FQNNGV. The CDR3 spans 14 residues. The V end lost 7 bases, the J end lost 2 bases, and 14 bases lay between the germline ends. The CDR3 here is CASNALGGNTEAFF. The CDR3 coding sequence is TGTGCCAGCAACGCACTGGGGGGTAACACTGAAGCTTTCTTT.

The CDR3 loop reads CASSAGLVGTDTQYF. Written as DNA, the CDR3 is TGTGCCAGCAGCGCGGGACTAGTGGGCACAGATACGCAGTATTTT. This sequence joins TRBV7-2 and TRBJ2-3; 8 nucleotides line up with TRBD2. The germline V gene has CDR1 SGHTA and CDR2 FQGNSA. J gave up 1 base and V 5 bases, and 5 bases lay outside the gene matches. This CDR3 contains 15 residues.

This clonotype has at least ten counts. The J gene is TRBJ2-3, the V gene TRBV9; no clear D gene. This CDR3 spans 14 amino acids. CDR1 and CDR2 from the germline V gene are SGDLS and YYNGEE. With 1 base removed from V and 1 base from J, the gap between germline ends came to 7 bases. In nucleotides, the CDR3 is TGTGCCAGCAGCGTATATGCTGGCACAGATACGCAGTATTTT. Translated, it gives CASSVYAGTDTQYF.

In its sample, this clonotype was seen a few times. Written as DNA, the CDR3 is TGCGCCAGCAGCTTACGACAGGGGAGCTATGAGCAGTTCTTC. Protein sequence: CASSLRQGSYEQFF. The gene calls are TRBV5-1 and TRBJ2-1; TRBD1 matches at 8 bases. The CDR3 is 14 amino acids. V lost 2 bases, J lost 8 bases, and 6 bases stayed unmatched. Germline CDR1 SGHRS, CDR2 YFSETQ.

The table lists this clonotype with many counts. This chain links TRBV6-1 with TRBJ1-6; D gene uncertain. The ends were cut back, 2 bases at V and 3 bases at J, with 8 bases in the middle. This CDR3 has 15 residues. Germline V gene data show CDR1 as MNHNS and CDR2 as SASEGT. The CDR3 spells CASSERSDYNSPLHF. In nucleotides, the CDR3 is TGTGCCAGCAGTGAAAGGTCAGACTATAATTCACCCCTCCACTTT.

This clonotype was counted at least ten times. The DNA of the CDR3 is TGTGCCATCAGTGCAATGCGGGGGGGCCAAGAGACCCAGTACTTC. This codes for CAISAMRGGQETQYF. The rearrangement joins TRBV10-3 to TRBJ2-5; 9 bases are a match to TRBD2. This CDR3 region has 15 residues. J gave up 1 base and V 4 bases, and 4 bases lay outside the gene matches. CDR1 is ENHRY and CDR2 is SYGVKD in the germline V gene.

This clonotype was recorded a few times. This rearrangement joins TRBV20-1 to TRBJ2-1, with D uncertain. This CDR3 spans 13 amino acids. The germline CDR1 and CDR2 sequences are DFQATT and SNEGSKA (reference sequence). The V end was cut by 6 bases, the J end by 1 base, with 10 bases between. CDR3 residues: CSAPLRSYNEQFF. Written as DNA, the CDR3 is TGCAGTGCCCCACTCCGATCCTACAATGAGCAGTTCTTC.

This clonotype has only a few counts. This chain uses TRBV7-9 with TRBJ2-7; 9 nucleotides line up with TRBD1. CDR1 and CDR2 from the germline V gene are SEHNR and FQNEAQ (reference sequence). Trimming took 3 bases from V and 0 from J; bases not matched to a gene: 6. There are 16 residues in the CDR3. The chain's CDR3 is CASSFEQGASSYEQYF. DNA of the CDR3: TGTGCCAGCAGCTTCGAACAGGGGGCGAGCTCCTACGAGCAGTACTTC.

This clonotype showed up many times. The V and J genes are TRBV4-3 and TRBJ2-4; no clear D gene. Deletions cut 1 base from V and 3 bases from J, with 4 bases between. Germline values: CDR1 LGHNA, CDR2 YSLEER. The CDR3 length is 13 residues. The chain's CDR3 is CASSQVLKNIQYF. CDR3 coding DNA: TGCGCCAGCAGCCAAGTTCTCAAAAACATTCAGTACTTC.

The chain combines TRBV5-5 with TRBJ2-3, with D possibly TRBD1 on 6 matching bases. V was trimmed by 2 bases and J by 2 bases, leaving 21 bases between them. The CDR3 covers 18 residues. Germline assignment: CDR1 SGHKS and CDR2 YYEKEE (reference sequence). The CDR3 here is CASSFRRTVMESTDTQYF. DNA for the CDR3: TGTGCCAGCAGCTTTCGAAGGACAGTCATGGAGTCCACAGATACGCAGTATTTT.

This clonotype was recorded at least ten times. This chain's CDR3 is CASSWGLLDSYEQYF. In nucleotides, the CDR3 is TGTGCCAGCAGCTGGGGTCTTTTAGACTCCTACGAGCAGTACTTC. This chain connects TRBV7-9 to TRBJ2-7; the D is unclear. V shed 4 bases and J shed 0 bases, with 13 bases lying between them. CDR1 is SEHNR, CDR2 FQNEAQ, per germline (reference sequence). The CDR3 is 15 residues long. Using reference TRBV7-9 and TRBJ2-7 for the parts outside the CDR3, the full variable domain is DTGVSQNPRHKITKRGQNVTFRCDPISEHNRLYWYRQTLGQGPEFLTYFQNEAQLEKSRLLSDRFSAERPKGSFSTLEIQRTEQGDSAMYLCASSWGLLDSYEQYFGPGTRLTVT.

Here the CDR3 DNA reads TGCGCCAGCAGCTTGACCCGTTTATCTAACTATGGCTACACCTTC. Protein: CASSLTRLSNYGYTF. The rearrangement joins TRBV5-1 to TRBJ1-2; D is undetermined. This CDR3 is built from 15 residues. Germline lookup yields CDR1 SGHRS and CDR2 YFSETQ. Trimming shortened V by 1 base and J by 0 bases, and 10 bases separated the two germline ends.

V usage is TRBV12-3 or TRBV12-4 and J usage is TRBJ2-3, with 11 bases matching TRBD1. After removal of 9 bases from V and 6 bases from J, the junction contained 5 bases not matched to a gene. This CDR3 has 13 amino acids. The CDR3 here is CASGQGAWDTQYF. The CDR3 coding sequence is TGTGCCAGTGGACAGGGGGCGTGGGATACGCAGTATTTT.

This clonotype has only a few counts. The J gene is TRBJ1-1, the V gene TRBV6-5; possible D gene TRBD1, 6 bases. The CDR3 spans 14 residues. Trimming pared 7 bases from V and 4 bases from J, leaving 16 bases between. Germline V gene sequence: CDR1 MNHEY, CDR2 SVGAGI. This chain's CDR3 is CASIVQGSGTEAFF. DNA for the CDR3: TGTGCCAGCATTGTACAGGGCTCTGGCACTGAAGCTTTCTTT.

This clonotype was detected many times. The J gene is TRBJ1-1, the V gene TRBV7-2; weak D call: TRBD1 (5 bases). Trimming stripped 1 base from V and 6 bases from J, with 12 bases between. CDR1 is SGHTA and CDR2 is FQGNSA in the germline V gene. This CDR3 has 14 residues. The CDR3 is CASSLGGRGSEAFF. In DNA, the CDR3 is TGTGCCAGCAGCTTAGGGGGTCGGGGGTCTGAAGCTTTCTTT. Filled out from reference TRBV7-2 and TRBJ1-1, the complete variable domain reads GAGVSQSPSNKVTEKGKDVELRCDPISGHTALYWYRQSLGQGLEFLIYFQGNSAPDKSGLPSDRFSAERTGGSVSTLTIQRTQQEDSAVYLCASSLGGRGSEAFFGQGTRLTVV.

There are many counts of this clonotype. The gene calls are TRBV15 and TRBJ1-2; D ambiguous. CDR3 length equals 13 residues. Looked up from germline, CDR1 is LNHNV and CDR2 is YYDKDF (reference sequence). Trimming cost V 8 bases and J 4 bases, with 14 bases left between them. In nucleotides, the CDR3 is TGTGCCACCGGTGCCGATCATGGCTATGGCTACACCTTC. Its protein product is CATGADHGYGYTF.

At least ten counts were recorded for this clonotype. The chain has TRBV7-2 and TRBJ1-1; unclear D gene. Trimming pared 5 bases from V and 6 bases from J, leaving 13 bases between. Germline V CDR1 and CDR2: SGHTA, FQGNSA. The CDR3 covers 13 residues. The CDR3 reads CASSLTGAAEAFF. The CDR3 DNA reads as TGTGCCAGCAGCCTGACGGGAGCGGCTGAAGCTTTCTTT.

V gene TRBV7-9 combines with J gene TRBJ1-3; D gene uncertain. The germline CDR1 and CDR2 sequences are SEHNR and FQNEAQ (reference sequence). Trimming took 11 bases from V and 0 from J, leaving 23 bases between them. This CDR3 is 17 amino acids long. CDR3 nucleotide sequence: TGTGCCGGAACCCGGGCAGAAACTCTATTCTCTGGAAACACCATATATTTT. This sequence encodes CAGTRAETLFSGNTIYF.

In its sample, this clonotype was seen many times. This chain joins TRBV9 and TRBJ2-3, with 7 bases matching TRBD2. Trimming cost V 0 bases and J 0 bases; bases outside gene matches: 4. The germline V gene encodes CDR1 SGDLS and CDR2 YYNGEE. This CDR3 spans 16 amino acids. This CDR3 reads CASSVAGGASTDTQYF. CDR3 nucleotides: TGTGCCAGCAGCGTAGCGGGAGGAGCTAGCACAGATACGCAGTATTTT. The variable domain in full, with the rest retrieved from reference TRBV9 and TRBJ2-3, is DSGVTQTPKHLITATGQRVTLRCSPRSGDLSVYWYQQSLDQGLQFLIQYYNGEERAKGNILERFSAQQFPDLHSELNLSSLELGDSALYFCASSVAGGASTDTQYFGPGTRLTVL.

This chain links TRBV5-5 with TRBJ2-5, with D perhaps matching TRBD2 (6 bases). This CDR3 has 15 residues. Germline CDR1 SGHKS, CDR2 YYEKEE (reference sequence). The V gene lost 1 base and the J gene lost 2 bases, with 12 bases spanning the gap. The CDR3 nucleotides read TGTGCCAGCAGCTTGTTCACAGGACTACAAGAGACCCAGTACTTC. Its translation is CASSLFTGLQETQYF.

The chain joins TRBV10-3 to TRBJ2-3; no firm D call. CDR1 is ENHRY and CDR2 is SYGVKD in the germline V gene. V lost 1 base and J lost 4, with 3 bases in between. The CDR3 consists of 12 residues. CDR3 protein: CAISEFSDTQYF. In DNA, the CDR3 is TGTGCCATCAGTGAGTTCTCAGATACGCAGTATTTT.